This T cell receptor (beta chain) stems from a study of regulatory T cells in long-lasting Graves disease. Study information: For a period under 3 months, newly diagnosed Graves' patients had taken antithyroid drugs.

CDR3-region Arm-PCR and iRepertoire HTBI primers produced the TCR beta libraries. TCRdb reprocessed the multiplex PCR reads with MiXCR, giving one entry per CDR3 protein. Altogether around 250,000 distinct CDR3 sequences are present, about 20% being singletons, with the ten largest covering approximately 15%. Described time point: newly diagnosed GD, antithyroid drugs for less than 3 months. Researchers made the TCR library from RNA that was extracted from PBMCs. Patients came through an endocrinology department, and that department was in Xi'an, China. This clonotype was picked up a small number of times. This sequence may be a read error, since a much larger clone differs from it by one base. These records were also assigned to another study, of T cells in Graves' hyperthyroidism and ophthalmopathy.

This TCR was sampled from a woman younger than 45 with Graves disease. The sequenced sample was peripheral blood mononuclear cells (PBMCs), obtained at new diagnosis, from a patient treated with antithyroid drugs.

CDR3 in amino acids: CSARDSLAGSYNEQFF. In DNA form, the CDR3 reads TGCAGTGCTAGAGACTCCTTAGCCGGCTCCTACAATGAGCAGTTCTTC. This sequence joins TRBV20-1 and TRBJ2-1; D remains unclear. Germline CDR1 and CDR2: DFQATT and SNEGSKA (reference sequence). This CDR3 region has 16 residues. Trimming shortened V by 0 bases and J by 0 bases, and 12 bases separated the two germline ends.